Listed below are T cell receptor beta chains from one sample, sequenced in a study of T cells in Graves' hyperthyroidism and ophthalmopathy. One entry per CDR3 protein results from TCRdb running MiXCR on the multiplex PCR reads. Of fewer than 850,000 distinct CDR3 sequences in the sample, approximately 15% are singletons; the top ten hold 15% to 17%. The sequencing sample was made of blood. The receptor source for this set is a man aged 50-59 years with Graves' hyperthyroidism. Both conserved end residues are part of each CDR3. Each record gives: J gene, D gene, clone size, V gene, CDR3 protein, CDR3 DNA. A D gene is named only where the DNA matches it firmly. Clone size is given for some rows only: seen once, a few or many times, or a class if the clone is expanded.

J: TRBJ2-7; D: NA; size: NA; V: TRBV7-2; CDR3: CASRGDRDADSYEQYF; DNA: TGTGCCAGCAGGGGAGACCGGGACGCCGATTCCTACGAGCAGTACTTC
J: TRBJ2-5; D: NA; size: many; V: TRBV30; CDR3: CAWSVLGGGMETQYF; DNA: TGTGCCTGGAGTGTTCTTGGGGGAGGCATGGAGACCCAGTACTTC
J: TRBJ2-7; D: NA; size: many; V: TRBV27; CDR3: CASSLGRDHEQYF; DNA: TGTGCCAGCAGTTTGGGGCGGGACCACGAGCAGTACTTC
J: TRBJ2-5; D: NA; size: many; V: TRBV3-2; CDR3: CASSQAAPRGNGTQYF; DNA: TGTGCCAGCAGCCAAGCTGCGCCCAGGGGTAACGGGACCCAGTACTTC
J: TRBJ1-6; D: NA; size: NA; V: TRBV6-2/TRBV6-3; CDR3: CASSPRQNYNSPLHF; DNA: TGTGCCAGCAGCCCGAGACAGAACTATAATTCACCCCTCCACTTT
J: TRBJ1-2; D: NA; size: NA; V: TRBV12-3/TRBV12-4; CDR3: CASSYVAGRGSNYGYTF; DNA: TGTGCCAGCAGTTACGTAGCTGGGAGGGGGAGTAACTATGGCTACACCTTC
J: TRBJ1-4; D: NA; size: many; V: TRBV27; CDR3: CASSDGRIEKLFF; DNA: TGTGCCAGCAGTGACGGACGGATTGAAAAACTGTTTTTT
J: TRBJ2-1; D: NA; size: few; V: TRBV3-1; CDR3: CASSQDLFSQNEQFF; DNA: TGTGCCAGCAGCCAAGATCTTTTTAGCCAAAATGAGCAGTTCTTC
J: TRBJ1-1; D: NA; size: many; V: TRBV3-1; CDR3: CASSHGTAEAFF; DNA: TGTGCCAGCAGCCACGGGACTGCTGAAGCTTTCTTT
J: TRBJ2-7; D: NA; size: NA; V: TRBV19; CDR3: CASTPGGGRTYEQYF; DNA: TGTGCCAGTACCCCAGGGGGCGGGAGAACATACGAGCAGTACTTC
J: TRBJ2-2; D: NA; size: NA; V: TRBV3-1; CDR3: CASSQGSVNTGELFF; DNA: TGTGCCAGCAGCCAAGGCAGCGTTAACACCGGGGAGCTGTTTTTT
J: TRBJ2-7; D: TRBD1; size: many; V: TRBV12-3/TRBV12-4; CDR3: CASTPRTGSYEQYF; DNA: TGTGCCAGCACCCCAAGGACAGGGTCCTACGAGCAGTACTTC
J: TRBJ2-7; D: TRBD2; size: many; V: TRBV10-2; CDR3: CASSDESGGVHEQYF; DNA: TGCGCCAGCAGTGATGAGAGTGGGGGGGTTCACGAGCAGTACTTC
J: TRBJ2-7; D: NA; size: many; V: TRBV6-2/TRBV6-3; CDR3: CASSRDGYEQYF; DNA: TGTGCCAGCAGCCGGGACGGCTACGAGCAGTACTTC
J: TRBJ1-1; D: NA; size: few; V: TRBV7-3; CDR3: CASSAGAYLEANTEAFF; DNA: TGTGCCAGCAGCGCCGGGGCCTACCTTGAGGCGAACACTGAAGCTTTCTTT
J: TRBJ2-3; D: TRBD2; size: few; V: TRBV6-5; CDR3: CASSSSGSVADTQYF; DNA: TGTGCCAGCAGTTCTAGCGGGAGCGTTGCAGATACGCAGTATTTT
J: TRBJ2-2; D: TRBD1; size: NA; V: TRBV5-6; CDR3: CASSSVIYRGLNTGELFF; DNA: TGTGCCAGCAGCTCCGTAATCTACAGGGGGCTAAACACCGGGGAGCTGTTTTTT
J: TRBJ2-1; D: NA; size: few; V: TRBV6-5; CDR3: CASSYSRDHMLEFF; DNA: TGTGCCAGCAGTTACTCCAGAGACCATATGTTGGAGTTCTTC
J: TRBJ2-1; D: NA; size: many; V: TRBV12-3/TRBV12-4; CDR3: CASSIQEAYNEQFF; DNA: TGTGCCAGCAGTATTCAGGAAGCCTACAATGAGCAGTTCTTC
J: TRBJ1-1; D: NA; size: few; V: TRBV5-1; CDR3: CASSLRQGRSAEAFF; DNA: TGCGCCAGCAGCTTGAGGCAGGGCCGGTCGGCTGAAGCTTTCTTT
J: TRBJ1-5; D: NA; size: NA; V: TRBV6-6; CDR3: CASSYRGNNQPQHF; DNA: TGTGCCAGCAGTTACCGGGGAAACAATCAGCCCCAGCATTTT
J: TRBJ2-1; D: NA; size: many; V: TRBV14; CDR3: CASSPLSGWNEEQFF; DNA: TGTGCCAGCAGCCCCCTGTCGGGATGGAACGAGGAGCAGTTCTTC
J: TRBJ1-1; D: NA; size: many; V: TRBV28; CDR3: CASSPRSGIAFF; DNA: TGTGCCAGCAGCCCCCGGTCCGGGATTGCTTTCTTT
J: TRBJ2-7; D: NA; size: many; V: TRBV2; CDR3: CASSERPSGAYEQYF; DNA: TGTGCCAGCAGTGAAAGGCCCAGCGGTGCCTACGAGCAGTACTTC
J: TRBJ2-1; D: TRBD2; size: few; V: TRBV3-1; CDR3: CASSQFPGGHRIEQFF; DNA: TGTGCCAGCAGCCAATTCCCGGGGGGTCATCGTATTGAGCAGTTCTTC
J: TRBJ1-5; D: NA; size: NA; V: TRBV12-3/TRBV12-4; CDR3: CASSLAHRASNQPQHF; DNA: TGTGCCAGCAGTTTAGCCCACAGGGCTAGCAATCAGCCCCAGCATTTT
J: TRBJ1-5; D: TRBD1; size: many; V: TRBV28; CDR3: CASSYQGQYNQPQHF; DNA: TGTGCCAGCAGCTACCAGGGACAGTACAATCAGCCCCAGCATTTT
J: TRBJ1-1; D: NA; size: many; V: TRBV7-9; CDR3: CASSVQVNTEAFF; DNA: TGTGCCAGCAGCGTACAGGTTAACACTGAAGCTTTCTTT
J: TRBJ2-3; D: NA; size: many; V: TRBV2; CDR3: CASSDSRLGTDTQYF; DNA: TGTGCCAGCAGTGACTCCCGACTAGGCACAGATACGCAGTATTTT
J: TRBJ2-7; D: NA; size: many; V: TRBV30; CDR3: CAVDSFSYEQYF; DNA: TGTGCCGTCGATTCGTTTTCCTACGAGCAGTACTTC
J: TRBJ2-3; D: TRBD2; size: NA; V: TRBV5-8; CDR3: CASSRSGGSRRDTQYF; DNA: TGTGCCAGCAGCCGGTCGGGCGGGAGTAGGAGAGATACGCAGTATTTT
J: TRBJ2-7; D: NA; size: many; V: TRBV2; CDR3: CAKGPISSYEQYF; DNA: TGTGCCAAGGGACCGATTAGCTCCTACGAGCAGTACTTC